This TCR beta chain was captured by sequencing in a study of persistence of HIV-infected CD4 T cells. The immunoSEQ assay was version 4, run in survey mode. Here immunoSEQ multiplex PCR was the method, and the copy in TCRdb shows in-frame clones only, minus some. The table has fewer than 30,000 clones, roughly 82% seen once; the top ten hold 4% to 5%. The germline V and J ends were trimmed by 0 bases and 3 bases, with 15 bases remaining between them. This CDR3 has 17 amino acids. Germline assignment: CDR1 SGDLS and CDR2 YYNGEE. As to this clone: Its antigen is as yet unknown.

Cells were stimulated with CMV-infected fibroblast lysates at 8.5 to 10 ug/mL. Memory cells lacking CD40L and CD69 with high CD45RO were sorted. The sequencing here drew on CD4+ T cells sorted from PBMCs after approximately 18-hour stimulation, taken from a patient who received antiretroviral therapy. The sequence was obtained from an adult man with HIV who was CMV-seropositive. The rearrangement links TRBV9 to TRBJ2-2; D assignment may be TRBD1 or TRBD2 (6 bases each). The DNA for the CDR3 is TGTGCCAGCAGCGTAGGGGGCGGGACAACCCACACCGGGGAGCTGTTTTTT. Its protein is CASSVGGGTTHTGELFF.